One and the same sample provided the 4 T cell receptor beta chains below, sequenced in a study of T cell responses to AZD1222 COVID-19 vaccine. TCRdb's table, derived via immunoSEQ multiplex PCR, lists solely in-frame clones and lacks some. The profile covers 160,000 or so clones, with 88% appearing a single time and roughly 5.5% taken by the ten largest. The material was peripheral blood, obtained on day 0 of AZD1222 vaccination. The receptors were sampled from an adult in good health.

The chain couples TRBV7-8 to TRBJ1-6; 7 nucleotides line up with TRBD1. V was pared by 5 bases and J by 8 bases, with 12 bases of the junction left unmatched. The CDR3 is 16 amino acids. The germline V gene has CDR1 SGHVS and CDR2 FQNEAQ. The CDR3 spells CASSLMTGTIDSPLHF. The CDR3 region has the DNA TGTGCCAGCAGCCTAATGACAGGGACGATCGATTCACCCCTCCACTTT.

The CDR3 protein is CASSQGTGGANTGELFF. Here the CDR3 DNA reads TGTGCCAGCAGCCAGGGAACAGGGGGCGCGAACACCGGGGAGCTGTTTTTT. The chain has TRBV7-6 and TRBJ2-2; 9 bases map to TRBD1. This CDR3 has 17 residues. Germline CDR1 SGHVS, CDR2 FNYEAQ. V lost 5 bases to trimming and J lost 0 bases; unmatched junction nucleotides: 7.

The rearrangement links TRBV19 to TRBJ1-1; TRBD1 agrees at 9 bases. The V and J ends lost 4 bases and 4 bases, in that order; junction bases with no gene match: 10. The CDR3 contains 16 residues. The germline V gene has CDR1 LNHDA and CDR2 SQIVND (reference sequence). The CDR3 reads CASSRDRVGPGTEAFF. CDR3 DNA sequence: TGTGCCAGTAGTAGGGACAGGGTGGGACCGGGCACTGAAGCTTTCTTT.

This clone was detected only once. The chain couples TRBV4-3 to TRBJ2-1; 12 bases match TRBD2. CDR1 LGHNA and CDR2 YSLEER come from the germline V gene. This CDR3 has 15 amino acids. The V gene end was trimmed by 1 base and the J gene end by 10 bases; junction bases not matched to a gene: 5. The CDR3 region has the DNA TGCGCCAGCAGCCAAGCGGGACTAGCGGGTAGGGAGCAGTTCTTC. It yields the protein CASSQAGLAGREQFF.